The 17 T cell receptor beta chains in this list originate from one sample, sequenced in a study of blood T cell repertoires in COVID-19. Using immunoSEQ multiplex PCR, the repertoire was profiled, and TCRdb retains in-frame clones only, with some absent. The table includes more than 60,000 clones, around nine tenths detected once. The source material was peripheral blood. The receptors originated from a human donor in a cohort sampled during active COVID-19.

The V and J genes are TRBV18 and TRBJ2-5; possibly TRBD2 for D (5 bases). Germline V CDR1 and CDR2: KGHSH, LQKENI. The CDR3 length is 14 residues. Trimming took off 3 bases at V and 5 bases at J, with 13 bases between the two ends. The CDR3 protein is CASSPNHGKETQYF. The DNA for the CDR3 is TGTGCCAGCTCACCGAACCACGGGAAGGAGACCCAGTACTTC.

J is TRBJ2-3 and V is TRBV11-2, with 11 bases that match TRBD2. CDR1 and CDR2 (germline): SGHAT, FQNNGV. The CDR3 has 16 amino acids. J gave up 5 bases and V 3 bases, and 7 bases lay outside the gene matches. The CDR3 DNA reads TGTGCCAGCAGCTTTAGCGGGGGGGCAAGTATAGATACGCAGTATTTT. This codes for CASSFSGGASIDTQYF. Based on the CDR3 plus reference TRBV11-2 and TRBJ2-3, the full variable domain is EAGVAQSPRYKIIEKRQSVAFWCNPISGHATLYWYQQILGQGPKLLIQFQNNGVVDDSQLPKDRFSAERLKGVDSTLKIQPAKLEDSAVYLCASSFSGGASIDTQYFGPGTRLTVL.

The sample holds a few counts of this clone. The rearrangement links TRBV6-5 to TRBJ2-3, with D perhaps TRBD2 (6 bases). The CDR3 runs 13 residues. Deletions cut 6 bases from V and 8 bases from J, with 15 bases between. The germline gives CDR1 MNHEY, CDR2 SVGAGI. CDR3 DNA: TGTGCCAGCAGACCCCCGCTGGGGGGTACGCAGTATTTT. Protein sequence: CASRPPLGGTQYF.

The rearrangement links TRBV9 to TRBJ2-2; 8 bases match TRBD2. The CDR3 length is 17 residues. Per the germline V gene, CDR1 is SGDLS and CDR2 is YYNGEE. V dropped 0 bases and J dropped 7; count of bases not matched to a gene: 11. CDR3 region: CASSVAAGVAGFGELFF. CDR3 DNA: TGTGCCAGCAGCGTAGCTGCCGGCGTAGCGGGGTTCGGGGAGCTGTTTTTT.

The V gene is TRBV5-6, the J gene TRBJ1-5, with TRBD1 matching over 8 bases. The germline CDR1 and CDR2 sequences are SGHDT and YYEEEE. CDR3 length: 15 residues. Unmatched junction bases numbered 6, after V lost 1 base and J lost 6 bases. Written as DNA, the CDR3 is TGTGCCAGCAGCTTGCTCCAGGGGGCTAGTCAGCCCCAGCATTTT. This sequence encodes CASSLLQGASQPQHF.

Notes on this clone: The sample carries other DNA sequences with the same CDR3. The CDR3 sequence: CAWSTGNSNQPQHF. The DNA of the CDR3 is TGTGCCTGGAGTACGGGGAATAGCAATCAGCCCCAGCATTTT. The rearrangement uses TRBV30 and TRBJ1-5; D remains unclear. The germline V gene has CDR1 GTSNPN and CDR2 SVGIG (reference sequence). The V end lost 2 bases, the J end lost 0 bases, and 8 bases lay between the germline ends. This CDR3 spans 14 amino acids.

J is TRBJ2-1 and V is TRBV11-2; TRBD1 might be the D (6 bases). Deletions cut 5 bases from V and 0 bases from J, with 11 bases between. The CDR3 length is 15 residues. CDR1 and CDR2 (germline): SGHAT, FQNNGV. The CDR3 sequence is CASSQGYSSYNEQFF. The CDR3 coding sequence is TGTGCCAGCAGCCAGGGGTACTCCTCCTACAATGAGCAGTTCTTC.

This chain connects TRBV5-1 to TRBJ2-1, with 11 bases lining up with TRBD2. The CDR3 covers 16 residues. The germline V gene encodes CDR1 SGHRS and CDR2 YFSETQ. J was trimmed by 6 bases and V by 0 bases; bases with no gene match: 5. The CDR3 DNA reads TGCGCCAGCAGCTTGGCCATAGCGGGGGGGAGCAATGAGCAGTTCTTC. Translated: CASSLAIAGGSNEQFF. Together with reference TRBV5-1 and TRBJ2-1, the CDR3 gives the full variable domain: KAGVTQTPRYLIKTRGQQVTLSCSPISGHRSVSWYQQTPGQGLQFLFEYFSETQRNKGNFPGRFSGRQFSNSRSEMNVSTLELGDSALYLCASSLAIAGGSNEQFFGPGTRLTVL.

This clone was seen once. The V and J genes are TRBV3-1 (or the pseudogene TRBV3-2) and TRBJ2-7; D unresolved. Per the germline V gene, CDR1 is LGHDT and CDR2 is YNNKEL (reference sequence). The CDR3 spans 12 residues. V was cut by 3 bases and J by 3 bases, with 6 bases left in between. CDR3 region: CASSQENYEQYF. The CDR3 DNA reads TGTGCCAGCAGCCAGGAGAACTACGAGCAGTACTTC.

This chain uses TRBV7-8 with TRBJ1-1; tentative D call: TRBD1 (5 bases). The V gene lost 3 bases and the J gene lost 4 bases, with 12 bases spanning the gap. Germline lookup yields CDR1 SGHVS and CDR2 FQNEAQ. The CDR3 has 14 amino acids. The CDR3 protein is CASSFTSGGTEAFF. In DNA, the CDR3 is TGTGCCAGCAGCTTTACGTCCGGGGGCACTGAAGCTTTCTTT. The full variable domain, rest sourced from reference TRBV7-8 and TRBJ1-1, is GAGVSQSPRYKVAKRGQDVALRCDPISGHVSLFWYQQALGQGPEFLTYFQNEAQLDKSGLPSDRFFAERPEGSVSTLKIQRTQQEDSAVYLCASSFTSGGTEAFFGQGTRLTVV.

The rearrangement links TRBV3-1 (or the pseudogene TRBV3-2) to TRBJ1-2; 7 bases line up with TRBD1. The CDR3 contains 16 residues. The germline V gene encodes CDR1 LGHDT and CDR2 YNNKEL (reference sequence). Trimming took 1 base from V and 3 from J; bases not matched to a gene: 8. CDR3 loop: CASSQGRQGSDYGYTF. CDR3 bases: TGTGCCAGCAGCCAAGGCCGACAGGGATCAGACTATGGCTACACCTTC.

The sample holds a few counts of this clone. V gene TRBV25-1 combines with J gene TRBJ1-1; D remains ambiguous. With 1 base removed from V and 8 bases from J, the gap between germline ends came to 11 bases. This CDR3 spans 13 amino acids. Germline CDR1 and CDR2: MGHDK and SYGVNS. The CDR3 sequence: CASSELSLTEAFF. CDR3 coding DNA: TGTGCCAGCAGTGAATTAAGCTTAACCGAAGCTTTCTTT.

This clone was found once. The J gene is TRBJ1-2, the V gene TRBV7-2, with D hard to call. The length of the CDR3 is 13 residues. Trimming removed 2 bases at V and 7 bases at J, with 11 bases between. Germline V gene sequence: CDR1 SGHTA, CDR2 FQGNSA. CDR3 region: CASSLTASSGYTF. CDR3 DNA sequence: TGTGCCAGCAGCTTAACTGCCTCTTCTGGCTACACCTTC.

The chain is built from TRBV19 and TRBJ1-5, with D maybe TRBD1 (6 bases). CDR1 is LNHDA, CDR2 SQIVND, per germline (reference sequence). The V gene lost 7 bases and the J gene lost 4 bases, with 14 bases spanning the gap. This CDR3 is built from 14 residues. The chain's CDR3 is CASKAGGANQPQHF. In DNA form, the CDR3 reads TGTGCCAGTAAGGCGGGGGGCGCGAATCAGCCCCAGCATTTT.

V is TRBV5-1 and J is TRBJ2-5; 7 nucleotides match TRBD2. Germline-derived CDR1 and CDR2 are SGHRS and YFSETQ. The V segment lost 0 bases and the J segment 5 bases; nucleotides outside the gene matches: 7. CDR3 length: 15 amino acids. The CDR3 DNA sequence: TGCGCCAGCAGCTTGGGAGCGGGGATTACGGAGACCCAGTACTTC. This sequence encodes CASSLGAGITETQYF.

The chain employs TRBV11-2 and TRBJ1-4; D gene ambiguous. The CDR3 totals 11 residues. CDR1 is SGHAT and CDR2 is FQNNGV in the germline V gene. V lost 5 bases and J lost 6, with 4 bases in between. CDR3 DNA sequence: TGTGCCAGCAGCAGCTATGAAAAACTGTTTTTT. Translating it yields CASSSYEKLFF.

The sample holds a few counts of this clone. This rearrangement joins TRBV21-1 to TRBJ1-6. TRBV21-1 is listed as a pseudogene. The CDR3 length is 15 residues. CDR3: CASEGGDPPQEGLHF. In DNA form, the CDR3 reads TGTGCCAGCGAGGGAGGAGACCCCCCACAAGAGGGCCTCCACTTT.